This is a list of T cell receptor beta chains from one sample in a study of blood T cell repertoires in COVID-19. Data came from immunoSEQ multiplex PCR; TCRdb stores just in-frame clones and leaves some out. The table lists about 430,000 clones, approximately 92% of them singletons, with 0.9% to 1.2% in the top ten. The sequencing sample was made of PBMCs or T cells enriched from blood (not recorded which). The receptors shown here come from a young man who had recovered from COVID-19. Both conserved end residues are part of each CDR3.

V	J	CDR3
TRBV25-1	TRBJ1-6	CASSLYNSPLHF
TRBV21-1	TRBJ2-3	CASSKVRTPENTDTQYF
TRBV29-1	TRBJ2-1	CSVERPTGGSTNEQFF
TRBV29-1	TRBJ1-1	CSVERGQGIAFF
TRBV19	TRBJ2-7	CASRPDRSPYEQYF
TRBV11-2	TRBJ1-2	CASSWTGGNYGYTF
TRBV6-5	TRBJ2-5	CASSSGLAGETQYF
TRBV7-8	TRBJ2-5	CASSLVGGRETQYF
TRBV7-3	TRBJ2-3	CASSLISGVADTQYF
TRBV18	TRBJ2-2	CASSPPPGQGSGTGELFF
TRBV2	TRBJ1-1	CASSVSGSTEAFF
TRBV18	TRBJ1-2	CASSPPSGYGYTF
TRBV10-3	TRBJ1-5	CAISESRGGGSNQPQHF
TRBV2	TRBJ1-5	CASSGQSNQPQHF
TRBV19	TRBJ2-6	CATRGPGSGANVLTF
TRBV28	TRBJ2-3	CASSLWDSATDTQYF
TRBV24-1	TRBJ2-4	CATSDPGQGASKNIQYF
TRBV5-1	TRBJ2-2	CASSFLGQGDTGELFF
TRBV7-2	TRBJ2-5	CASSFDRKTQYF
TRBV18	TRBJ2-7	CASSPQGDAYEQYF
TRBV6-5	TRBJ2-5	CASRGLAGKETQYF
TRBV28	TRBJ1-4	CASSSRGKLFF
TRBV24-1	TRBJ1-5	CATSDHKAGDNQPQHF
TRBV25-1	TRBJ2-1	CASSLVPVGGEQFF
TRBV18	TRBJ2-2	CASSPLATNTGELFF
TRBV24-1	TRBJ2-5	CATGGTGQETQYF
TRBV5-8	TRBJ2-5	CASSLVAKETQYF
TRBV18	TRBJ2-2	CASSPPNGRALDTGELFF
TRBV12-1	TRBJ1-5	CASSTAGGTGQGDQPQHF
TRBV7-9	TRBJ2-7	CASSGRTSGSFYEQYF
TRBV9	TRBJ1-2	CASSVAWSGGSGYTF
TRBV6-1	TRBJ2-5	CASSEAIFQETQYF
TRBV5-1	TRBJ1-2	CASSTDRGGYGYTF
TRBV28	TRBJ1-6	CASSLGDLPLHF
TRBV27	TRBJ2-3	CASPTDTQYF
TRBV5-6	TRBJ2-3	CASSRDYTDTQYF
TRBV11-2	TRBJ2-3	CASSSDTISTDTQYF
TRBV19	TRBJ1-5	CASSIYDGQGTRTYSNQPQHF
TRBV30	TRBJ1-1	CAWSVIFRGEEAFF
TRBV28	TRBJ2-2	CASSRGLAGVTGELFF
TRBV11-3	TRBJ2-2	CASRDLAGGPTGELFF
TRBV6-5	TRBJ2-7	CASQTLAIESYEQYF
TRBV5-1	TRBJ2-5	CASSPDLRGTQYF
TRBV6-1	TRBJ2-7	CASSEASGAYEQYF
TRBV3-1/TRBV3-2	TRBJ1-6	CASSPGLSSISPLHF
TRBV7-2	TRBJ2-3	CASSSDSGNTDTQYF
TRBV6-5	TRBJ1-5	CASSRGDQPQHF
TRBV28	TRBJ2-7	CASSSPGGLAGPLSVTSYEQYF
TRBV28	TRBJ1-6	CASSPPTGGAENSPLHF
TRBV9	TRBJ2-1	CASSGRDRGRDEQFF
TRBV6-5	TRBJ1-1	CASSYSRRNTEAFF
TRBV5-1	TRBJ2-3	CASSLEVGGRGSTDTQYF